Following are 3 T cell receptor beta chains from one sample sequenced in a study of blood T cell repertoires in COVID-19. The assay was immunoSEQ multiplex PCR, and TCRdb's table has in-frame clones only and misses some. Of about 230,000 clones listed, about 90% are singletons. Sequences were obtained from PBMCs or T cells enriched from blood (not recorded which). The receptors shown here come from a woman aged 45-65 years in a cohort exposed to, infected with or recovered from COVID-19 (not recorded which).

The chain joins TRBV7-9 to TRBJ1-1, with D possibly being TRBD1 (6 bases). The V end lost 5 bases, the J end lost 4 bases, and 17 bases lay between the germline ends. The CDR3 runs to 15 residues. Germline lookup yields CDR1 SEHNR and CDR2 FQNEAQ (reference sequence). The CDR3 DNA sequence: TGTGCCAGCAGCCCCCTGACAGGTATGGGCACTGAAGCTTTCTTT. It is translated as CASSPLTGMGTEAFF.

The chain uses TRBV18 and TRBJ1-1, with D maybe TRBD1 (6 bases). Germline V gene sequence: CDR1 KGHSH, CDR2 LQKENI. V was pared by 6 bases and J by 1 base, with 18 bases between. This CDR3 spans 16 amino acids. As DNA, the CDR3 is TGTGCCAGCTCGCGTCTCGTTGGGGGGGCGAACACTGAAGCTTTCTTT. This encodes CASSRLVGGANTEAFF.

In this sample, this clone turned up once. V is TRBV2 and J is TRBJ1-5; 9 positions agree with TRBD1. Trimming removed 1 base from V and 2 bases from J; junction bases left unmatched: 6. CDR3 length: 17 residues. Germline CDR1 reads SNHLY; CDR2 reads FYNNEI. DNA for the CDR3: TGTGCCAGCAGTGAAGATCTCTGGACAGGGGGCAATCAGCCCCAGCATTTT. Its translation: CASSEDLWTGGNQPQHF.